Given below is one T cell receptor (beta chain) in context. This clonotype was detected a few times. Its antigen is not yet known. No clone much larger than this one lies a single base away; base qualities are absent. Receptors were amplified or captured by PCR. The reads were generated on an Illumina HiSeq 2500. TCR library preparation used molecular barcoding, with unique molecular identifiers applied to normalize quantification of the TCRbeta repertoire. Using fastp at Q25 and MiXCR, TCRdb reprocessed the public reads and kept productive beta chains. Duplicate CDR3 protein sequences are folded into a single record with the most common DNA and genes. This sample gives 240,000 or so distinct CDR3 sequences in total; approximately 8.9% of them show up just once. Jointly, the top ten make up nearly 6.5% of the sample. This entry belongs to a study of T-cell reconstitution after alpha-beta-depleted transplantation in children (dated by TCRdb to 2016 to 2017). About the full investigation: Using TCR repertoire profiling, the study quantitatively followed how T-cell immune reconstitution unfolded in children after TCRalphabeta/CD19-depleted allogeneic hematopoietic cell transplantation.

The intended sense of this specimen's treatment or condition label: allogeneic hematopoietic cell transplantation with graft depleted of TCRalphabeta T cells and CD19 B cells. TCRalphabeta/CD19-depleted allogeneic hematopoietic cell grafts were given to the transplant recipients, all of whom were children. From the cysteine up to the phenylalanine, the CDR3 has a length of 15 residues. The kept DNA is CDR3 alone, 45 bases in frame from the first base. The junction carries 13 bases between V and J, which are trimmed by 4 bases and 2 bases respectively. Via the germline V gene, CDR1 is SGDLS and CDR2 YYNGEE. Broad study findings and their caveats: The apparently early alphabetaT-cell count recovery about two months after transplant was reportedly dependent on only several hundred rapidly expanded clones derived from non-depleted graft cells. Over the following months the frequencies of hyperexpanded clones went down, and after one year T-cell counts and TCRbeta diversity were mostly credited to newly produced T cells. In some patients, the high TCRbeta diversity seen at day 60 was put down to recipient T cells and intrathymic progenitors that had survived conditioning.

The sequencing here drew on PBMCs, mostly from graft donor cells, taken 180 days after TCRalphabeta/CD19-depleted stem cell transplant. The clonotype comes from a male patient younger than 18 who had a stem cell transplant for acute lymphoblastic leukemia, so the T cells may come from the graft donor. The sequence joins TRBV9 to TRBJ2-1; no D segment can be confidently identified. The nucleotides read TGTGCCAGCAGCACCGGTAATAGCCCCTACAATGAGCAGTTCTTC. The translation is CASSTGNSPYNEQFF.